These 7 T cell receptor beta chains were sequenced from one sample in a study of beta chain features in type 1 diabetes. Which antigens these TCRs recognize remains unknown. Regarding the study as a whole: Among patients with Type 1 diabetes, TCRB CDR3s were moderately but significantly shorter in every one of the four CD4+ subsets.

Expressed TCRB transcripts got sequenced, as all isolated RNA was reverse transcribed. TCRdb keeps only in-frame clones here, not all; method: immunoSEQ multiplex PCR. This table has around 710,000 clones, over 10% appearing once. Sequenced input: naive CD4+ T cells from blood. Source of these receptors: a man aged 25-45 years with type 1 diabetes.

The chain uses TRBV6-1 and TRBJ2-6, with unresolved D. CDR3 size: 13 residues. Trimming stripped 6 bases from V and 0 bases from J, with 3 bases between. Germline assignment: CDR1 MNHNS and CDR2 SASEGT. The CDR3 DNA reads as TGTGCCAGCAGACTCTCTGGGGCCAACGTCCTGACTTTC. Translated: CASRLSGANVLTF.

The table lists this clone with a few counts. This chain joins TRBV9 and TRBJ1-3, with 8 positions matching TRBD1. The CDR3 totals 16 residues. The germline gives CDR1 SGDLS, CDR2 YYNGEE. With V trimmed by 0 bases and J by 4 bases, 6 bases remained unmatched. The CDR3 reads CASSVGQGLSGNTIYF. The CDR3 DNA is TGTGCCAGCAGCGTAGGACAGGGGTTGTCCGGAAACACCATATATTTT.

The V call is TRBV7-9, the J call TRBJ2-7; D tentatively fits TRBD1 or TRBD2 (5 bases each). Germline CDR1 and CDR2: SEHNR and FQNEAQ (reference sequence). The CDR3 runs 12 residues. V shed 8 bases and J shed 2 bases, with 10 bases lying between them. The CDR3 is CASGTVTYEQYF. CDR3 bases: TGTGCCAGCGGGACCGTTACCTACGAGCAGTACTTC.

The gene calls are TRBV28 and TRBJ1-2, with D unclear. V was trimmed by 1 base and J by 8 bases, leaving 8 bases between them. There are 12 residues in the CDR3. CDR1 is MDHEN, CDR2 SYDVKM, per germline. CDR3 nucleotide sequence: TGTGCCAGCAGTTTATTTCGCGGGGGCTACACCTTC. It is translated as CASSLFRGGYTF.

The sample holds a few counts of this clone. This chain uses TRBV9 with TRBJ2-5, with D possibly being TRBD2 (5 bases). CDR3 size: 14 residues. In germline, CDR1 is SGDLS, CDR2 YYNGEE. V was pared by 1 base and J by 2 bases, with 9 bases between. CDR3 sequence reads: CASSVSGVQETQYF. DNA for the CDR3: TGTGCCAGCAGCGTATCCGGGGTTCAAGAGACCCAGTACTTC.

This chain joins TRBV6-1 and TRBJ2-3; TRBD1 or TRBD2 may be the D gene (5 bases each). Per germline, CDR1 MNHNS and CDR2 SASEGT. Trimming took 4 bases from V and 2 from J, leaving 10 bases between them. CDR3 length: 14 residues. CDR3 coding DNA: TGTGCCAGCAGTGGGGGACCCGCCACAGATACGCAGTATTTT. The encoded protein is CASSGGPATDTQYF.

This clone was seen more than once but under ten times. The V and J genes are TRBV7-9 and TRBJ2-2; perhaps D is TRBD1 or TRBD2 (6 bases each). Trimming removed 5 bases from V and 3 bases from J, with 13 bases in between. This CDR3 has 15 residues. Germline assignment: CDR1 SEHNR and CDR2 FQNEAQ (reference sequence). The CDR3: CASSPFRGDTGELFF. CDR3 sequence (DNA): TGTGCCAGCAGCCCCTTTAGGGGGGACACCGGGGAGCTGTTTTTT. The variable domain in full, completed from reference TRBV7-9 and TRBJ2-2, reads DTGVSQNPRHKITKRGQNVTFRCDPISEHNRLYWYRQTLGQGPEFLTYFQNEAQLEKSRLLSDRFSAERPKGSFSTLEIQRTEQGDSAMYLCASSPFRGDTGELFFGEGSRLTVL.